This entry is about one T cell receptor beta chain. The target antigen is unknown. The method was immunoSEQ multiplex PCR; TCRdb's version includes in-frame clones alone and lacks a portion of them. The top ten hold roughly 12% of the sample, which has about 490,000 clones, 70% to 80% seen once. The source of the sample is a study of shared clonotypes between healthy human individuals. There are 13 residues in the CDR3. Trimming removed 3 bases at V and 9 bases at J, with 12 bases between. Germline V CDR1 and CDR2: MNHNS, SASEGT. Findings of the study overall: Sharing of clonotypes among donors was expected to vary with sequencing depth.

V is TRBV6-1 and J is TRBJ1-5, with D possibly matching TRBD1 (6 bases). The TCR originated in a woman in her thirties or forties in good health. Some clones in this sample may be carry-over from other donors' samples. Sample: PBMCs. CDR3 nucleotides: TGTGCCAGCAGTGAGGGGGGCCCGCGGCCCCAGCATTTT. Its protein product is CASSEGGPRPQHF.